This T cell receptor (beta chain) was obtained from a study of blood T cell repertoires in COVID-19. Original processing notes: Amplified reference gene primers provided the basis for estimating nucleated cell counts. Only in-frame clones appear in the TCRdb table, and some are missing; sequencing was by immunoSEQ multiplex PCR. That table supplies the V and J calls and clone size; D and trimming were determined from the DNA. The data hold 190,000 or so clones, with around 91% observed a single time. In germline, CDR1 is MNHEY, CDR2 SVGEGT. V dropped 6 bases and J dropped 2 bases, with 25 bases sitting between them. The CDR3 has 18 amino acids.

This sequence originates from a man aged 45-60 years with acute or convalescent COVID-19. The sequenced material came from peripheral blood. The J gene is TRBJ1-2, the V gene TRBV6-2 or TRBV6-3; a possible D gene is TRBD1 (5 bases). CDR3 amino acids: CASSPHRDSDLGNYGYTF. The CDR3 coding sequence is TGTGCCAGCAGCCCCCACCGGGACTCAGATTTGGGAAACTATGGCTACACCTTC.